This T cell receptor beta chain originates from a study of T cell responses to AZD1222 COVID-19 vaccine. With regard to this clone: Its antigen is as yet unknown.

Measured with immunoSEQ multiplex PCR; TCRdb has only the in-frame clones, and not every one. The data show around 140,000 clones, 85% to 95% seen once. Study-wide results and caveats: Spike-wide vaccine-associated CD4 TCRs dominated at 160-218 and 743-854. Close to half of all spike-specific TCRs reportedly target regions of the variants that are unmutated.

The sample was peripheral blood, taken on day 0 of AZD1222 vaccination. The TCR sequence derives from an adult in good health.

The CDR3 DNA is TGTGCCTGGAGCGCGGGGGGGGTAGCTTTCTTT. Amino acid sequence: CAWSAGGVAFF. The rearrangement joins TRBV30 to TRBJ1-1; weak D call: TRBD1 (5 bases). This CDR3 contains 11 residues. The V gene's germline CDR1 is GTSNPN and CDR2 SVGIG (reference sequence). Between the trimmed V and J ends, which lost 3 bases and 10 bases, there was a span of 12 bases. The whole variable domain, filled in from reference TRBV30 and TRBJ1-1, reads SQTIHQWPATLVQPVGSPLSLECTVEGTSNPNLYWYRQAAGRGLQLLFYSVGIGQISSEVPQNLSASRPQDRQFILSSKKLLLSDSGFYLCAWSAGGVAFFGQGTRLTVV.